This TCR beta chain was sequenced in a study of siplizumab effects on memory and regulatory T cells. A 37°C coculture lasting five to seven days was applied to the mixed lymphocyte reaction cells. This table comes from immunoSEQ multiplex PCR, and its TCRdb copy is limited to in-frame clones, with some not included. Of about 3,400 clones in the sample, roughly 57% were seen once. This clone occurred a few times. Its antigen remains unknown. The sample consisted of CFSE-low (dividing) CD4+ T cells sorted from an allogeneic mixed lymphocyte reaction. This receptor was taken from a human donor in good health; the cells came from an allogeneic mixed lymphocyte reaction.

CDR3 sequence: CASSFGPSGANVLTF. CDR3 DNA sequence: TGCGCCAGCAGCTTTGGTCCCTCTGGGGCCAACGTCCTGACTTTC. This sequence joins TRBV5-1 and TRBJ2-6; D is unresolved. With 2 bases removed from V and 0 bases from J, the gap between germline ends came to 6 bases. The CDR3 sequence is 15 residues long. Germline V gene data show CDR1 as SGHRS and CDR2 as YFSETQ.